The source of this TCR beta chain is a study of CD8 T cells in ankylosing spondylitis. Scientists made TCR beta libraries using quantitative 5'-RACE with molecular barcodes. TCRdb reanalysed the 5' RACE reads using MiXCR and keeps one entry per CDR3 protein. The sample yields almost 400,000 distinct CDR3 sequences, about 22% seen once. In germline, CDR1 is SGHRS, CDR2 YFSETQ. The CDR3 extends over 14 amino acids. Trimming took 7 bases from V and 0 from J, leaving 11 bases between them. Findings and caveats of the study: Peripheral blood samples showed relatively rare disease-linked clones, and these clones were CD8+. Fewer than 10 highly homologous variants made up a TCR beta motif that seemed to typify ankylosing spondylitis blood. Researchers reportedly found disease-linked clones significantly enriched in matched ankylosing spondylitis synovial fluid.

As concerns this clonotype: Its target is unknown.

What was sequenced was blood, either unsorted or a sorted T cell fraction (not recorded which). The chain couples TRBV5-1 to TRBJ1-3, with D perhaps TRBD1 (6 bases). This TCR was sampled from a male donor with ankylosing spondylitis. CDR3 amino acids: CASGADSSGNTIYF. CDR3 coding DNA: TGCGCCAGCGGGGCGGACAGCTCTGGAAACACCATATATTTT.